This is a list of T cell receptor beta chains from one sample in a study of glioma-infiltrating T cells after dendritic cell vaccination. The protocol was immunoSEQ multiplex PCR, while the TCRdb copy is restricted to in-frame clones and leaves out a portion. The data contain about 82,000 clones, over 85% of them singletons. The specimen was blood, collected before dendritic cell vaccination. The receptors derive from a human donor with glioblastoma. The CDR3 runs from the conserved cysteine through the conserved F or W. The order of the fields is D gene, J gene, V gene, clone size, CDR3 DNA, CDR3 protein. D genes are given only for firm matches. Not all rows give a size; the values are once, few, many and, for expanded clones, a class.

D gene: .; J gene: TRBJ1-1; V gene: TRBV29-1; clone size: .; CDR3 DNA: TGCAGCGCCGGAACTGCGGCCGGCACTGAAGCTTTCTTT; CDR3 protein: CSAGTAAGTEAFF
D gene: .; J gene: TRBJ2-1; V gene: TRBV14; clone size: .; CDR3 DNA: TGTGCCAGCGGGAGATTGAGCTCCTACAATGAGCAGTTCTTC; CDR3 protein: CASGRLSSYNEQFF
D gene: .; J gene: TRBJ2-7; V gene: TRBV28; clone size: .; CDR3 DNA: TGTGCCACCCTGAGGCGAGAAGATTACGAGCAGTACTTC; CDR3 protein: CATLRREDYEQYF
D gene: .; J gene: TRBJ2-1; V gene: TRBV5-1; clone size: .; CDR3 DNA: TGCGCCAGCAGCTTGGAGGTAGTAGGACAGGCGGGATCAAAGCAGTTCTTC; CDR3 protein: CASSLEVVGQAGSKQFF
D gene: TRBD2; J gene: TRBJ2-1; V gene: TRBV5-1; clone size: .; CDR3 DNA: TGCGCCAGCAGCTTGCTAAGCGGGGGCTACAATGAGCAGTTCTTC; CDR3 protein: CASSLLSGGYNEQFF
D gene: TRBD1; J gene: TRBJ2-5; V gene: TRBV5-1; clone size: .; CDR3 DNA: TGCGCCAGCAGCCCGTGGGGGACAGAAGAGACCCAGTACTTC; CDR3 protein: CASSPWGTEETQYF
D gene: TRBD1; J gene: TRBJ2-1; V gene: TRBV6-5; clone size: .; CDR3 DNA: TGTGCCACCATAAGTGACAGGGGGCCTGGCGAGCAGTTCTTC; CDR3 protein: CATISDRGPGEQFF
D gene: TRBD2; J gene: TRBJ2-1; V gene: TRBV15; clone size: .; CDR3 DNA: TGTGCCACCAGCAGAGAGGTGTTGACGGGAGGTAATGAGCAGTTCTTC; CDR3 protein: CATSREVLTGGNEQFF
D gene: .; J gene: TRBJ2-3; V gene: TRBV4-2; clone size: .; CDR3 DNA: TGTGCCAGCAGCCAAGATAGCGACACAGATACGCAGTATTTT; CDR3 protein: CASSQDSDTDTQYF
D gene: .; J gene: TRBJ1-1; V gene: TRBV5-1; clone size: .; CDR3 DNA: TGCGCCAGCAGCTTGTCTGGACACCCCGCGAACACTGAAGCTTTCTTT; CDR3 protein: CASSLSGHPANTEAFF
D gene: .; J gene: TRBJ2-1; V gene: TRBV7-3; clone size: .; CDR3 DNA: TGTGCCAGCAGCCCAACGGGCGGGGGCGACTACAATGAGCAGTTCTTC; CDR3 protein: CASSPTGGGDYNEQFF
D gene: .; J gene: TRBJ1-2; V gene: TRBV11-2; clone size: .; CDR3 DNA: TGTGCCAGCAGCCTGGCCCGGACACTTTCTTTTGGGTATGGCTACACCTTC; CDR3 protein: CASSLARTLSFGYGYTF
D gene: .; J gene: TRBJ1-3; V gene: TRBV28; clone size: .; CDR3 DNA: TGTGCCAGCAGCCCCGGTGGCGGCTCTGGAAACACCATATATTTT; CDR3 protein: CASSPGGGSGNTIYF
D gene: .; J gene: TRBJ2-7; V gene: TRBV11-2; clone size: once; CDR3 DNA: TGTGCCAGCAGCCCCCTCCTTGGCGGAGCTGCCTACGAGCAGTACTTC; CDR3 protein: CASSPLLGGAAYEQYF
D gene: TRBD1; J gene: TRBJ2-5; V gene: TRBV19; clone size: .; CDR3 DNA: TGTGCCAGTAGTGTCCCTCGGGACAGGGGGCAACAGACCCAGTACTTC; CDR3 protein: CASSVPRDRGQQTQYF
D gene: .; J gene: TRBJ1-5; V gene: TRBV19; clone size: .; CDR3 DNA: TGTGCCAGTAGTATGATGGCTAACAGGTATAGCAATCAGCCCCAGCATTTT; CDR3 protein: CASSMMANRYSNQPQHF
D gene: TRBD1; J gene: TRBJ2-5; V gene: TRBV18; clone size: .; CDR3 DNA: TGTGCCAGCTCACCTCGACAGGGGGCGCAGGAGACCCAGTACTTC; CDR3 protein: CASSPRQGAQETQYF
D gene: .; J gene: TRBJ2-2; V gene: TRBV18; clone size: .; CDR3 DNA: TGTGCCAGCTCACCCGCCCTGGGAGCAAACACCGGGGAGCTGTTTTTT; CDR3 protein: CASSPALGANTGELFF
D gene: .; J gene: TRBJ2-4; V gene: TRBV30; clone size: once; CDR3 DNA: TGTGCCTGGTCTAAGTCTAGCCCGGAGATTCAGTACTTC; CDR3 protein: CAWSKSSPEIQYF
D gene: .; J gene: TRBJ1-1; V gene: TRBV9; clone size: .; CDR3 DNA: TGTGCCAGCAGAACAGGGCTCACTGAAGCTTTCTTT; CDR3 protein: CASRTGLTEAFF
D gene: TRBD2; J gene: TRBJ2-2; V gene: TRBV5-6; clone size: few; CDR3 DNA: TGTGCCAGCAGCCAGGGACTAGCGGGCACCGGGGAGCTGTTTTTT; CDR3 protein: CASSQGLAGTGELFF
D gene: TRBD1; J gene: TRBJ2-7; V gene: TRBV6-1; clone size: .; CDR3 DNA: TGTGCCAGCATACCGGGACAGGGGGCGAGGAACGAGCAGTACTTC; CDR3 protein: CASIPGQGARNEQYF
D gene: TRBD1; J gene: TRBJ2-3; V gene: TRBV9; clone size: once; CDR3 DNA: TGTGCCAGCAGCGCGCACAGGGGGGTAAGCACAGATACGCAGTATTTT; CDR3 protein: CASSAHRGVSTDTQYF
D gene: .; J gene: TRBJ2-5; V gene: TRBV2; clone size: .; CDR3 DNA: TGTGCCAGCAGTGATCCCAGGAACCAAGAGACCCAGTACTTC; CDR3 protein: CASSDPRNQETQYF
D gene: TRBD1; J gene: TRBJ1-2; V gene: TRBV28; clone size: .; CDR3 DNA: TGTGCCAGCAGGAACTCGGACAGGGTAAAGCTTGGCTACACCTTC; CDR3 protein: CASRNSDRVKLGYTF
D gene: .; J gene: TRBJ2-3; V gene: TRBV12-5; clone size: .; CDR3 DNA: TGTGCTAGTGGATCCGGGACACCCCCAGATACGCAGTATTTT; CDR3 protein: CASGSGTPPDTQYF